Below are 5 T cell receptor beta chains sequenced from a single sample in a study of control samples from healthy donors and cancer patients. The repertoire was sequenced with immunoSEQ multiplex PCR; TCRdb's copy has only in-frame clones and lacks some. The table includes around 110,000 clones, around 89% detected once. The sequenced sample consisted of blood. The source is a woman in her 70s in good health.

The chain carries TRBV5-1 and TRBJ2-3, with D perhaps assigned TRBD1 or TRBD2 (6 bases each). The CDR3 is 15 amino acids. The V gene's germline CDR1 is SGHRS and CDR2 YFSETQ. Trimming took off 5 bases at V and 0 bases at J, with 13 bases between the two ends. The CDR3 spells CASSTWGASTDTQYF. In DNA, the CDR3 is TGCGCCAGCAGTACCTGGGGGGCTAGCACAGATACGCAGTATTTT.

The gene calls are TRBV4-1 and TRBJ1-2; D unresolved. The CDR3 contains 14 residues. Between the trimmed V and J ends, which lost 4 bases and 8 bases, there was a span of 17 bases. Germline CDR1 MGHRA, CDR2 YSYEKL. This CDR3 is CASSPNQTPWGYTF. In DNA form, the CDR3 reads TGCGCCAGCAGCCCGAACCAAACCCCTTGGGGCTACACCTTC.

V gene TRBV11-2 combines with J gene TRBJ2-5; 7 bases align to TRBD2. This CDR3 region has 17 residues. V gave up 6 bases and J gave up 5 bases; unmatched junction bases: 18. Germline values: CDR1 SGHAT, CDR2 FQNNGV. The CDR3 spells CASSPTLFRGGGETQYF. The DNA for the CDR3 is TGTGCCAGCAGTCCCACCTTGTTTCGCGGGGGTGGGGAGACCCAGTACTTC.

The chain joins TRBV5-1 to TRBJ2-1; TRBD2 matches at 7 bases. This CDR3 has 15 residues. V lost 1 base, J lost 1 base, and 2 bases stayed unmatched. Germline V lookup: CDR1 SGHRS, CDR2 YFSETQ. The CDR3 coding sequence is TGCGCCAGCAGCTTGAACGGGGGGTCCTACAATGAGCAGTTCTTC. Residues: CASSLNGGSYNEQFF.

This chain links TRBV9 with TRBJ2-5; D is undetermined. The CDR3 extends over 19 amino acids. In germline, CDR1 is SGDLS, CDR2 YYNGEE. Trimming pared 0 bases from V and 5 bases from J, leaving 26 bases between. The DNA for the CDR3 is TGTGCCAGCAGCGTAGGTGCCGTTTGGGGATTTGCTGGAGAGGAGACCCAGTACTTC. It codes for CASSVGAVWGFAGEETQYF.